One and the same sample provided the 31 T cell receptor beta chains below, sequenced in a study of blood T cell repertoires in COVID-19. Here immunoSEQ multiplex PCR was the method, and the copy in TCRdb shows in-frame clones only, minus some. The table records about 230,000 clones, about 87% of them present only once. The sequencing sample was made of PBMCs or T cells enriched from blood (not recorded which). The source of these receptors is a young woman who had been exposed to COVID-19.

V usage is TRBV12-5 and J usage is TRBJ1-5; TRBD1 might be the D (6 bases). V shed 6 bases and J shed 7 bases, with 22 bases lying between them. There are 16 residues in the CDR3. Germline lookup yields CDR1 LGHNT and CDR2 FRNRAP. CDR3 sequence reads: CASGSTRGRPGQPQHF. The CDR3, as DNA: TGTGCTAGTGGCTCCACCAGGGGTAGGCCCGGGCAGCCCCAGCATTTT. Based on the CDR3 plus reference TRBV12-5 and TRBJ1-5, the full variable domain is DARVTQTPRHKVTEMGQEVTMRCQPILGHNTVFWYRQTMMQGLELLAYFRNRAPLDDSGMPKDRFSAEMPDATLATLKIQPSEPRDSAVYFCASGSTRGRPGQPQHFGDGTRLSIL.

This chain joins TRBV7-9 and TRBJ2-3; D may be TRBD2 (6 bases). V lost 3 bases and J 2 bases, leaving 9 bases between the germline ends. CDR3 length equals 14 residues. Per the germline V gene, CDR1 is SEHNR and CDR2 is FQNEAQ (reference sequence). CDR3 nucleotide sequence: TGTGCCAGCAGCTTTGGGGACTCCACAGATACGCAGTATTTT. This encodes CASSFGDSTDTQYF.

This chain uses TRBV7-6 with TRBJ1-3, with D perhaps TRBD1 (5 bases). The CDR3 has 20 residues. With 1 base removed from V and 0 bases from J, the gap between germline ends came to 22 bases. The germline CDR1 and CDR2 sequences are SGHVS and FNYEAQ. This CDR3 reads CASSLVATFGGPFSGNTIYF. CDR3 in DNA: TGTGCCAGCAGCTTAGTTGCTACGTTCGGGGGACCCTTCTCTGGAAACACCATATATTTT.

The chain links TRBV29-1 to TRBJ1-1; tentative D call: TRBD1 (6 bases). The CDR3 totals 11 residues. V dropped 6 bases and J dropped 7 bases, with 12 bases sitting between them. Germline CDR1 is SQVTM and CDR2 is ANQGSEA. The CDR3 loop reads CSVTRDNEAFF. The CDR3 region has the DNA TGCAGCGTGACCCGGGACAATGAAGCTTTCTTT. Full variable domain (missing parts from reference TRBV29-1 and TRBJ1-1): SAVISQKPSRDICQRGTSLTIQCQVDSQVTMMFWYRQQPGQSLTLIATANQGSEATYESGFVIDKFPISRPNLTFSTLTVSNMSPEDSSIYLCSVTRDNEAFFGQGTRLTVV.

The chain carries TRBV5-4 and TRBJ2-1; D is perhaps TRBD2 (5 bases). The germline CDR1 and CDR2 sequences are SGHNT and YYREEE (reference sequence). The V gene lost 5 bases and the J gene lost 10 bases, with 19 bases spanning the gap. The CDR3 runs to 14 residues. CDR3 nucleotide sequence: TGTGCCAGCAGTTTTGGACTGAACCAAGGGGAGCAGTTCTTC. Its protein product is CASSFGLNQGEQFF.

The CDR3 here is CASSSPGTRSTGELFF. CDR3 nucleotides: TGTGCCAGCAGCTCCCCCGGGACTAGGTCCACCGGGGAGCTGTTTTTT. This chain connects TRBV5-4 to TRBJ2-2; 8 bases agree with TRBD2. Per the germline V gene, CDR1 is SGHNT and CDR2 is YYREEE (reference sequence). The CDR3 has 16 residues. V was pared by 3 bases and J by 4 bases, with 8 bases of the junction left unmatched.

The gene calls are TRBV19 and TRBJ2-5, with 7 bases lining up with TRBD2. Germline lookup yields CDR1 LNHDA and CDR2 SQIVND (reference sequence). The CDR3 is made up of 16 amino acids. Losses at the gene ends were 2 bases for V and 1 base for J; bases not matched to a gene: 7. DNA for the CDR3: TGTGCCAGTAGTATAACCCCCCAGCGGGGCCAAGAGACCCAGTACTTC. This translates into CASSITPQRGQETQYF. Full variable domain (missing parts from reference TRBV19 and TRBJ2-5): DGGITQSPKYLFRKEGQNVTLSCEQNLNHDAMYWYRQDPGQGLRLIYYSQIVNDFQKGDIAEGYSVSREKKESFPLTVTSAQKNPTAFYLCASSITPQRGQETQYFGPGTRLLVL.

The rearrangement uses TRBV2 and TRBJ2-3; the match to TRBD2 covers 9 bases. The V gene's germline CDR1 is SNHLY and CDR2 FYNNEI. CDR3 length: 17 amino acids. V was clipped by 3 bases and J by 4 bases; unmatched bases: 11. The DNA for the CDR3 is TGTGCCAGCAGTGATACCTTTAGCGGGAGAGGTTCAGATACGCAGTATTTT. Translated, it gives CASSDTFSGRGSDTQYF.

The chain uses TRBV2 and TRBJ1-4, with a tentative D call TRBD1 (5 bases). The CDR3 loop spans 16 amino acids. Germline V gene lookup returns CDR1 SNHLY and CDR2 FYNNEI. The V end was cut by 4 bases, the J end by 8 bases, with 20 bases between. DNA for the CDR3: TGTGCCAGCAGTGCCCGAGGTAGGGGAGGGGAAGAAAAACTGTTTTTT. Its translation: CASSARGRGGEEKLFF.

The rearrangement uses TRBV12-3 or TRBV12-4 and TRBJ2-7; possibly TRBD1 for D (6 bases). The V gene lost 5 bases and the J gene lost 4 bases, with 12 bases spanning the gap. The CDR3 has 13 amino acids. The CDR3 sequence: CASSPTGFYEQYF. CDR3 coding DNA: TGTGCCAGCAGTCCGACAGGTTTTTACGAGCAGTACTTC.

To note about this clone: Compared with germline, one end of the junction differs, possibly owing to a read error. The rearrangement joins TRBV5-4 to TRBJ1-2; D might be TRBD1 (6 bases). The CDR3 loop spans 15 amino acids. Germline V gene data show CDR1 as SGHNT and CDR2 as YYREEE (reference sequence). CDR3 in amino acids: CASRLAGRGNYGYTF. The CDR3 nucleotides read TGTGCCAGCAGGTTGGCAGGGAGGGGGAACTATGGCTACACCTTC. The variable domain in full, with the rest retrieved from reference TRBV5-4 and TRBJ1-2, is ETGVTQSPTHLIKTRGQQVTLRCSSQSGHNTVSWYQQALGQGPQFIFQYYREEENGRGNFPPRFSGLQFPNYSSELNVNALELDDSALYLCASRLAGRGNYGYTFGSGTRLTVV.

The chain is built from TRBV28 and TRBJ2-7; TRBD1 matches 10 bases. The germline V gene has CDR1 MDHEN and CDR2 SYDVKM. The CDR3 covers 13 residues. The CDR3 DNA sequence: TGTACCGTCAGGGGACAGGGGATCTACGAGCAGTACTTC. Translated, it gives CTVRGQGIYEQYF.

This clone was recorded once. V is TRBV7-2 and J is TRBJ1-4; D ambiguous. Trimming removed 1 base from V and 11 bases from J, with 17 bases in between. Germline-derived CDR1 and CDR2 are SGHTA and FQGNSA. CDR3 length equals 15 residues. CDR3: CASSLDEPPLGKLFF. Written as DNA, the CDR3 is TGTGCCAGCAGCTTAGATGAACCCCCATTGGGCAAACTGTTTTTT.

This chain's CDR3 is CASSPDRSKGKLFF. CDR3 in DNA: TGTGCCAGCAGCCCTGACAGGTCAAAAGGAAAACTGTTTTTT. The rearrangement uses TRBV9 and TRBJ1-4; D is possibly TRBD1 (6 bases). CDR3 length equals 14 residues. Per the germline V gene, CDR1 is SGDLS and CDR2 is YYNGEE. V shed 4 bases and J shed 10 bases, with 17 bases lying between them. The variable domain in full, with the rest retrieved from reference TRBV9 and TRBJ1-4, is DSGVTQTPKHLITATGQRVTLRCSPRSGDLSVYWYQQSLDQGLQFLIQYYNGEERAKGNILERFSAQQFPDLHSELNLSSLELGDSALYFCASSPDRSKGKLFFGSGTQLSVL.

This clone has only one observation. The V call is TRBV30, the J call TRBJ2-1; a possible D gene is TRBD1 (5 bases). The germline V and J ends were trimmed by 0 bases and 7 bases, with 13 bases remaining between them. This CDR3 contains 14 residues. Germline assignment: CDR1 GTSNPN and CDR2 SVGIG (reference sequence). This chain's CDR3 is CAWSVVRVGNEQFF. CDR3 DNA: TGTGCCTGGAGTGTAGTCAGGGTCGGGAATGAGCAGTTCTTC.

The chain recombines TRBV4-1 with TRBJ1-1; D not resolved. The CDR3 spans 14 residues. Deletions cut 2 bases from V and 3 bases from J, with 10 bases between. In germline, CDR1 is MGHRA, CDR2 YSYEKL. Here the CDR3 DNA reads TGCGCCAGCAGCCAAACGCCAGGCTACACTGAAGCTTTCTTT. Protein: CASSQTPGYTEAFF.

V is TRBV29-1 and J is TRBJ1-2, with 8 bases that match TRBD1. This CDR3 is built from 15 residues. V shed 6 bases, J shed 2 bases, and the junction held 11 bases outside the gene matches. Germline CDR1 SQVTM, CDR2 ANQGSEA. The CDR3 sequence: CSVQRGGQGNYGYTF. CDR3 sequence (DNA): TGCAGCGTGCAACGAGGAGGACAGGGCAACTATGGCTACACCTTC.

The V and J genes are TRBV9 and TRBJ2-2; 13 positions agree with TRBD2. The CDR3 runs to 17 residues. V was clipped by 3 bases and J by 1 base; unmatched bases: 3. Germline V gives CDR1 SGDLS, CDR2 YYNGEE. The CDR3 nucleotides are TGTGCCAGCAGCGCCCGACTAGCGGGAGGGAACACCGGGGAGCTGTTTTTT. Protein sequence: CASSARLAGGNTGELFF.

CDR3 sequence (DNA): TGTGCCAGCAGTAACGCTCTCACCTTCGGGACAGGGTACTACGAGCAGTACTTC. It encodes CASSNALTFGTGYYEQYF. The chain is built from TRBV28 and TRBJ2-7; 9 nucleotides align to TRBD1. The CDR3 totals 18 residues. Germline CDR1 MDHEN, CDR2 SYDVKM. The ends lost 5 bases at V and 3 bases at J; junction bases unmatched: 17.

V usage is TRBV6-5 and J usage is TRBJ2-7; 8 nucleotides agree with TRBD1. Germline CDR1 is MNHEY and CDR2 is SVGAGI. CDR3 length equals 14 residues. V trimming: 5 bases; J trimming: 5 bases; junction bases outside the gene matches: 8. The CDR3 sequence is CASSPGGVRNEQYF. The CDR3 coding sequence is TGTGCCAGCAGTCCAGGGGGCGTAAGGAACGAGCAGTACTTC.

The chain joins TRBV9 to TRBJ2-2; a possible D gene is TRBD2 (7 bases). CDR1 and CDR2 from the germline V gene are SGDLS and YYNGEE. The V end was cut by 4 bases, the J end by 5 bases, with 15 bases between. CDR3 size: 15 residues. This CDR3 reads CASSPRGGGTGELFF. The CDR3 DNA is TGTGCCAGCAGCCCCCGGGGAGGGGGTACCGGGGAGCTGTTTTTT.

The chain links TRBV30 to TRBJ1-1, with no clear D. The CDR3 is made up of 11 amino acids. Trimming took 5 bases from V and 3 from J, leaving 7 bases between them. Germline V gene data show CDR1 as GTSNPN and CDR2 as SVGIG (reference sequence). The CDR3 reads CAWERDTEAFF. The CDR3 region has the DNA TGTGCCTGGGAGAGGGACACTGAAGCTTTCTTT.

This chain connects TRBV2 to TRBJ2-3; the match to TRBD1 covers 7 bases. Germline CDR1 SNHLY, CDR2 FYNNEI. With V trimmed by 6 bases and J by 8 bases, 5 bases remained unmatched. The CDR3 is 12 residues long. The DNA for the CDR3 is TGTGCCAGCAGATGGACAGGCCGTACGCAGTATTTT. Residues: CASRWTGRTQYF.

The rearrangement links TRBV18 to TRBJ1-1; perhaps TRBD1 as D (6 bases). Germline V lookup: CDR1 KGHSH, CDR2 LQKENI. The CDR3 is made up of 15 amino acids. Trimming pared 4 bases from V and 0 bases from J, leaving 12 bases between. DNA for the CDR3: TGTGCCAGCTCACGGCCGACAGGTCTGAACACTGAAGCTTTCTTT. This gives the protein CASSRPTGLNTEAFF.

This chain links TRBV9 with TRBJ1-5; TRBD1 is a possible D gene (6 bases). Germline CDR1 and CDR2: SGDLS and YYNGEE. V was clipped by 0 bases and J by 7 bases, with 11 bases between them. The CDR3 length is 14 residues. For the CDR3, the DNA is TGTGCCAGCAGCGTAGGGGTCAGGGGCCAGCCCCAGCATTTT. Protein product: CASSVGVRGQPQHF.

J is TRBJ2-2 and V is TRBV27, with a weak D call TRBD2 (6 bases). CDR1 is MNHEY, CDR2 SMNVEV, per germline (reference sequence). V was shortened by 3 bases and J by 2 bases, with 10 bases between the two germline ends. The CDR3 is 15 amino acids. The CDR3, as DNA: TGTGCCAGCAGTTTTCTCGCGGGAAACACCGGGGAGCTGTTTTTT. It yields the protein CASSFLAGNTGELFF.

This clone occurred once. The V and J genes are TRBV28 and TRBJ1-4; 8 nucleotides match TRBD1. CDR3 length equals 15 residues. V lost 3 bases, J lost 8 bases, and 8 bases stayed unmatched. Looked up from germline, CDR1 is MDHEN and CDR2 is SYDVKM. CDR3 protein: CASSFTGQGREKLFF. The CDR3 bases are TGTGCCAGCAGTTTTACCGGACAGGGAAGGGAAAAACTGTTTTTT.

This chain links TRBV3-1 (or the pseudogene TRBV3-2) with TRBJ2-3; the D gene is possibly TRBD1 (5 bases). Germline lookup yields CDR1 LGHDT and CDR2 YNNKEL (reference sequence). Trimming stripped 6 bases from V and 6 bases from J, with 19 bases between. This CDR3 region has 15 residues. In DNA, the CDR3 is TGTGCCAGCAGTCGACAGAGTGGGGTGGACGATACGCAGTATTTT. This gives the protein CASSRQSGVDDTQYF.

V is TRBV6-5 and J is TRBJ2-3, with a tentative D call TRBD2 (5 bases). V lost 10 bases, J lost 0 bases, and 14 bases lay in between. The germline V gene has CDR1 MNHEY and CDR2 SVGAGI. The CDR3 runs 14 residues. This chain's CDR3 is CATDAGSSTDTQYF. CDR3 DNA sequence: TGTGCCACCGACGCGGGTTCTAGCACAGATACGCAGTATTTT.

V and J are TRBV24-1 and TRBJ2-1, with 9 bases aligning to TRBD1. After removal of 3 bases from V and 1 base from J, the junction contained 6 bases not matched to a gene. This CDR3 is built from 17 residues. The germline V gene encodes CDR1 KGHDR and CDR2 SFDVKD. The CDR3 nucleotides are TGTGCCACCAGTGATCCGGACAGGGGAAGGTCCTACAATGAGCAGTTCTTC. Translating it yields CATSDPDRGRSYNEQFF.

The chain recombines TRBV10-3 with TRBJ2-5, with D possibly matching TRBD2 (7 bases). The CDR3 runs 18 residues. Trimming cost V 0 bases and J 2 bases, with 19 bases left between them. Germline CDR1 and CDR2: ENHRY and SYGVKD. The CDR3 bases are TGTGCCATCAGTGAGTCGAGGTCGCCGGGGGGCGGGCAAGAGACCCAGTACTTC. Amino acid sequence: CAISESRSPGGGQETQYF.